This TCR beta chain was sequenced during a study of shared clonotypes between healthy human individuals. Overall study results and limits: Approximately 5.1% was the fraction of naive CD4 clonotypes found shared across several donors.

In the case of this clone: Its matching antigen is unknown.

Naive CD8 isolation took CD45RO-negative cells positively selected for CCR7 and excluded terminally differentiated effector memory CD45RA+ cells. Repertoires were generated with immunoSEQ multiplex PCR, while TCRdb's copy carries only in-frame clones and drops some. The profile shows 660,000 or so clones, 95% to 96% of them singletons. V shed 7 bases and J 2 bases; nucleotides not matched to a gene: 11. CDR1 and CDR2 (germline): MNHEY, SMNVEV (reference sequence). The length of the CDR3 is 18 residues. The chain recombines TRBV27 with TRBJ2-7, with 16 positions matching TRBD2. This TCR was sampled from a woman aged 25 to 45 in good health. The sample was naive CD8+ T cells sorted from blood. The CDR3 region is CASILVGGLAGGTYEQYF. The CDR3 region has the DNA TGTGCCAGCATCCTCGTTGGGGGACTAGCGGGAGGGACCTACGAGCAGTACTTC.